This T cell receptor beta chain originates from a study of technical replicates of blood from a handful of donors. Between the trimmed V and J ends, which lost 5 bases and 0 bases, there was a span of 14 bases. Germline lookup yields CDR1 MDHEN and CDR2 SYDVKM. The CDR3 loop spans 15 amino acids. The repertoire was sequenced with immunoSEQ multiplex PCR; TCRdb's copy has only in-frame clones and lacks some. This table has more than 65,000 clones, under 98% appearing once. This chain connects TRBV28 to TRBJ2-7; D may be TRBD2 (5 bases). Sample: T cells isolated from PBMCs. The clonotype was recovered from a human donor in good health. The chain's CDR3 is CASSLRTVSSYEQYF. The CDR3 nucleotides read TGTGCCAGCAGTCTTCGGACTGTCAGCTCCTACGAGCAGTACTTC.